These 19 T cell receptor beta chains came from one sample sequenced in a study of post-analysis software for immune sequencing data. cDNA libraries for TCR beta contained unique molecular identifiers. TCRdb re-called the PCR reads with MiXCR, one entry per CDR3 protein. The sample holds 750,000 to 950,000 distinct CDR3 sequences, about 57% seen once. Notes on the study in general: TRBV5-6, TRBV5-1 and TRBV20-1 were among four or five TRBV segments more frequent in patients than controls.

These receptors' targets are unknown. Input material: blood. The receptors stem from a girl under 18 with multiple sclerosis.

This CDR3 reads CASSGGFGEQYF. CDR3 sequence (DNA): TGCGCCAGCAGCGGGGGGTTTGGCGAGCAGTACTTC. V gene TRBV5-1 combines with J gene TRBJ2-7, with D possibly TRBD2 on 6 matching bases. V lost 4 bases and J 6 bases, leaving 11 bases between the germline ends. Germline V CDR1 and CDR2: SGHRS, YFSETQ. CDR3 length: 12 residues.

The V call is TRBV15, the J call TRBJ1-1; tentative D call: TRBD1 (5 bases). Germline CDR1 LNHNV, CDR2 YYDKDF (reference sequence). The CDR3 contains 15 residues. The V end lost 5 bases, the J end lost 4 bases, and 17 bases lay between the germline ends. For the CDR3, the DNA is TGTGCCACCAGCCCCCGAATAGGGGCCTCCACTGAAGCTTTCTTT. This gives the protein CATSPRIGASTEAFF.

V gene TRBV7-8 combines with J gene TRBJ2-3; tentatively, D is TRBD2 (6 bases). Looked up from germline, CDR1 is SGHVS and CDR2 is FQNEAQ. The CDR3 sequence is 18 residues long. The V gene lost 2 bases and the J gene lost 0 bases, with 18 bases spanning the gap. Here the CDR3 DNA reads TGTGCCAGCAGCTTACGGGGAGCGGGCACAATTAGCACAGATACGCAGTATTTT. Its protein product is CASSLRGAGTISTDTQYF.

This chain links TRBV29-1 with TRBJ2-1, with D perhaps TRBD2 (6 bases). This CDR3 has 14 amino acids. Germline-derived CDR1 and CDR2 are SQVTM and ANQGSEA. The V end was cut by 3 bases, the J end by 0 bases, with 9 bases between. The CDR3 coding sequence is TGCAGCGTTGATCTAGCGAGCTCCTACAATGAGCAGTTCTTC. Its protein product is CSVDLASSYNEQFF.

This chain links TRBV15 with TRBJ2-3; D gene uncertain. Germline V gives CDR1 LNHNV, CDR2 YYDKDF (reference sequence). Trimming took 3 bases from V and 1 from J, leaving 2 bases between them. This CDR3 region has 12 residues. The CDR3 sequence: CATSSRTDTQYF. In DNA, the CDR3 is TGTGCCACCAGCAGCCGCACAGATACGCAGTATTTT.

Regarding this clonotype: As the CDR3 is not closed by the conserved phenylalanine or tryptophan, this likely results from a read error. V is TRBV28 and J is TRBJ2-1, with D perhaps TRBD1 (6 bases). With 2 bases removed from V and 7 bases from J, the gap between germline ends came to 9 bases. The CDR3 covers 13 residues. Germline CDR1 reads MDHEN; CDR2 reads SYDVKM. The CDR3 sequence is CASSLGGGNEQFV. Here the CDR3 DNA reads TGTGCCAGCAGTTTAGGGGGCGGGAATGAGCAGTTCGTC.

The rearrangement links TRBV7-2 to TRBJ2-2; 14 nucleotides align to TRBD2. The CDR3 runs 17 residues. J lost 3 bases, V lost 5 bases, and 5 bases had no gene match. Looked up from germline, CDR1 is SGHTA and CDR2 is FQGNSA. Here the CDR3 DNA reads TGTGCCAGCAGCCCTTGGACTAGCGGGAGGCACACCGGGGAGCTGTTTTTT. As protein: CASSPWTSGRHTGELFF.

This chain uses TRBV20-1 with TRBJ2-1; 9 positions agree with TRBD2. Unmatched junction bases numbered 14, after V lost 5 bases and J lost 0 bases. In germline, CDR1 is DFQATT, CDR2 SNEGSKA (reference sequence). The CDR3 extends over 18 amino acids. The CDR3 DNA reads TGCAGTGCTCGGTGGAGGGGCCTAGCGGGGTTCTCCTACAATGAGCAGTTCTTC. This translates into CSARWRGLAGFSYNEQFF.

The genes are TRBV29-1 and TRBJ1-2; D gene uncertain. The CDR3 spans 14 residues. The germline gives CDR1 SQVTM, CDR2 ANQGSEA. Trimming left V 3 bases short and J 0 bases short, with 11 bases between. The CDR3 DNA follows: TGCAGCGTTGAGGGGTTTTTTACTAACTATGGCTACACCTTC. Translation: CSVEGFFTNYGYTF.

The chain uses TRBV20-1 and TRBJ2-7; D gene unclear. The CDR3 has 12 residues. V lost 2 bases and J 0 bases, leaving 5 bases between the germline ends. Germline-derived CDR1 and CDR2 are DFQATT and SNEGSKA (reference sequence). The DNA for the CDR3 is TGCAGTGCTAGAAGCCCCTCCTACGAGCAGTACTTC. It specifies CSARSPSYEQYF.

As regards this clonotype: The junction departs from germline at one end; a sequencing error may be responsible. The V gene is TRBV7-3, the J gene TRBJ2-1; the D gene is possibly TRBD1 (6 bases). Germline V gene lookup returns CDR1 SGHTA and CDR2 FQGTGA. The CDR3 runs to 15 residues. The CDR3 nucleotides read TGTGCCGGCAGCCCCAGGGGTTTTTCCTACAATGAGCAGTTCTTC. Protein: CAGSPRGFSYNEQFF.

This clonotype was counted a few times. The chain uses TRBV7-2 and TRBJ2-3; possible D gene TRBD2, 6 bases. The CDR3 is made up of 15 amino acids. Per the germline V gene, CDR1 is SGHTA and CDR2 is FQGNSA. V was trimmed by 5 bases and J by 0 bases, leaving 12 bases between them. CDR3 region: CASSGPGTSTDTQYF. DNA for the CDR3: TGTGCCAGCAGCGGCCCCGGGACTAGCACAGATACGCAGTATTTT.

The J gene is TRBJ2-7, the V gene TRBV6-5, with TRBD1 matching over 7 bases. The CDR3 runs 14 residues. J gave up 3 bases and V 2 bases, and 4 bases lay outside the gene matches. Germline V lookup: CDR1 MNHEY, CDR2 SVGAGI. CDR3 protein: CASSYGQEIYEQYF. The CDR3 DNA reads TGTGCCAGCAGTTACGGACAGGAAATCTACGAGCAGTACTTC.

This chain uses TRBV29-1 with TRBJ2-1; 16 bases line up with TRBD2. Unmatched junction bases numbered 2, after V lost 6 bases and J lost 3 bases. The CDR3 sequence is 15 residues long. From germline, CDR1 is SQVTM and CDR2 ANQGSEA. CDR3 residues: CSVGLAGGLYNEQFF. DNA for the CDR3: TGCAGCGTGGGACTAGCGGGGGGGCTCTACAATGAGCAGTTCTTC.

The table lists this clonotype with a count of one. The chain recombines TRBV19 with TRBJ2-5; 7 bases are shared with TRBD1. Germline trimming cut 3 bases from V and 2 bases from J; bases unmatched to any gene: 9. The length of the CDR3 is 16 residues. Germline CDR1 and CDR2: LNHDA and SQIVND (reference sequence). The DNA for the CDR3 is TGTGCCAGTAGTATGGTGTCAGGGGGAAGGCAAGAGACCCAGTACTTC. It specifies CASSMVSGGRQETQYF.

The V call is TRBV6-1, the J call TRBJ2-5; 11 bases are shared with TRBD1. CDR1 and CDR2 from the germline V gene are MNHNS and SASEGT. V gave up 7 bases and J gave up 1 base; unmatched junction bases: 11. This CDR3 comprises 17 residues. The CDR3 nucleotides are TGTGCCAGCAAAGTAAGGACAGGGGGCAGCTCCCAAGAGACCCAGTACTTC. It specifies CASKVRTGGSSQETQYF.

V and J are TRBV20-1 and TRBJ2-5; weak D call: TRBD1 (5 bases). The assigned J gene may be wrong: the sequence end matches TRBJ2-7 better. The CDR3 spans 11 residues. Germline V gene data show CDR1 as DFQATT and CDR2 as SNEGSKA (reference sequence). CDR3 loop: CSFLTAHEQYF. In nucleotides, the CDR3 is TGCAGTTTTTTGACAGCCCACGAGCAGTACTTC.

A few counts support this clonotype. CDR3: CASSVVPGMDGYTF. As DNA, the CDR3 is TGTGCCAGCAGCGTAGTGCCGGGGATGGATGGCTACACCTTC. The chain joins TRBV9 to TRBJ1-2, with D unresolved. Germline assignment: CDR1 SGDLS and CDR2 YYNGEE. Trimming removed 0 bases at V and 6 bases at J, with 12 bases between. The CDR3 is made up of 14 amino acids.

This clonotype has just a few counts. The genes are TRBV5-1 and TRBJ2-7, with TRBD2 identical over 11 bases. The ends lost 4 bases at V and 5 bases at J; junction bases unmatched: 5. Germline V gives CDR1 SGHRS, CDR2 YFSETQ. The CDR3 runs to 14 residues. CDR3 amino acids: CASSPTSGSNEQYF. In nucleotides, the CDR3 is TGCGCCAGCAGCCCCACTAGCGGGAGCAACGAGCAGTACTTC.